The clone carrying this T cell receptor (beta chain) showed up many times. Amplification from RNA transcripts yielded the TCR beta CDR3 regions. The library came from an HTBI-primed first-round RT-PCR and a second-round multiplex PCR. One entry per CDR3 protein, called by TCRdb with MiXCR from the multiplex PCR reads. Of 350,000 to 400,000 distinct CDR3 sequences detected, approximately 16% appear once; the ten largest clones hold around 1.6%. These data come from a study of Graves' ophthalmopathy and Graves' hyperthyroidism. The CDR3 sequence is 14 residues long. CDR1 SGHTA and CDR2 FQGTGA come from the germline V gene. V lost 2 bases to trimming and J lost 9 bases, with 11 bases between them.

The TCR sequence derives from a woman younger than 30 with Graves' ophthalmopathy. The material sequenced was peripheral blood. V gene TRBV7-3 combines with J gene TRBJ1-6; D perhaps matches TRBD1 (6 bases). CDR3 protein: CASSLYRTASPLHF. In DNA form, the CDR3 reads TGTGCCAGCAGCTTATACAGGACAGCTTCACCCCTCCACTTT.